Listed below are T cell receptor beta chains from one sample, sequenced in a study of shared clonotypes between healthy human individuals. Libraries were prepared by immunoSEQ multiplex PCR; TCRdb keeps only in-frame clonotypes and omits some of them. Counted here are approximately 1.5 million clones, around 98% occurring once; the ten biggest clones make up less than 0.55%. Sample: naive CD4+ T cells sorted from blood. The source is a man aged 30 to 45 in good health. Both conserved end residues are part of each CDR3. D genes are given only for firm matches. Clone size is shown for a subset of rows, as once, few, many or a class of expanded clone.

TRBV28	-	TRBJ1-5	once	CASSLPLRSNQPQHF	TGTGCCAGCAGTCTCCCACTCAGGAGCAATCAGCCCCAGCATTTT
TRBV7-2	-	TRBJ2-1	-	CASSLAEEQFF	TGTGCCAGCAGCTTAGCGGAAGAGCAGTTCTTC
TRBV7-2	-	TRBJ1-1	-	CASSLVGRGGTEAFF	TGTGCCAGCAGCTTAGTGGGTCGCGGGGGCACTGAAGCTTTCTTT
TRBV10-3	-	TRBJ2-2	-	CAISLLAAGLNTGELFF	TGTGCCATCAGCCTACTAGCTGCGGGCTTGAACACCGGGGAGCTGTTTTTT
TRBV6-1	-	TRBJ2-7	-	CASSDTLGEQYF	TGTGCCAGCAGTGACACATTGGGCGAGCAGTACTTC
TRBV10-3	-	TRBJ2-2	-	CAIKRISGNKGTGELFF	TGTGCCATTAAAAGGATTAGCGGAAATAAGGGCACCGGGGAGCTGTTTTTT
TRBV19	TRBD2	TRBJ2-1	-	CASSSQTSGRANEQFF	TGTGCCAGTAGTAGCCAAACTAGCGGGAGGGCCAATGAGCAGTTCTTC
TRBV18	-	TRBJ2-1	-	CASSPVSGGPNGEQFF	TGTGCCAGCTCACCAGTTAGTGGGGGACCGAACGGTGAGCAGTTCTTC
TRBV23-1	TRBD1	TRBJ1-1	-	CAARGQGYTEAFF	TGCGCAGCTCGGGGACAGGGGTACACTGAAGCTTTCTTT
TRBV28	TRBD2	TRBJ2-1	-	CASSWKPSGFNEQFF	TGTGCCAGCAGTTGGAAGCCTAGCGGGTTCAATGAGCAGTTCTTC
TRBV29-1	-	TRBJ2-7	once	CSVEHSPYEQYF	TGCAGCGTTGAGCACTCCCCCTACGAGCAGTACTTC
TRBV9	TRBD1	TRBJ1-1	-	CASSTSAGQGTEAFF	TGTGCCAGCAGCACTAGCGCGGGACAGGGGACTGAAGCTTTCTTT
TRBV29-1	TRBD1	TRBJ1-1	-	CSVRGLTDRVNTEAFF	TGCAGCGTTCGAGGCCTTACAGACAGGGTTAACACTGAAGCTTTCTTT
TRBV28	-	TRBJ1-4	-	CASGSGIPNEKLFF	TGTGCCAGCGGATCAGGGATCCCTAATGAAAAACTGTTTTTT
TRBV11-3	-	TRBJ2-3	-	CASSLGRGTDTQYF	TGTGCCAGCAGCTTAGGGCGGGGCACAGATACGCAGTATTTT
TRBV7-8	-	TRBJ2-1	-	CASSWKRASSYNEQFF	TGTGCCAGCAGCTGGAAGCGGGCCTCCTCCTACAATGAGCAGTTCTTC
TRBV6-5	-	TRBJ1-1	-	CASSYSGQFGMGEAFF	TGTGCCAGCAGTTACTCAGGACAGTTTGGTATGGGTGAAGCTTTCTTT
TRBV14	TRBD2	TRBJ2-2	once	CASSRRLAYSPGELFF	TGTGCCAGCAGCCGACGACTAGCGTACTCTCCCGGGGAGCTGTTTTTT
TRBV5-1	TRBD2	TRBJ2-7	-	CASSFQTSADEQYF	TGCGCCAGCAGCTTTCAAACTAGCGCGGACGAGCAGTACTTC
TRBV28	-	TRBJ1-3	-	CASSWEGSGNTIYF	TGTGCCAGCAGTTGGGAGGGTTCTGGAAACACCATATATTTT
TRBV5-1	TRBD1	TRBJ2-3	-	CASPDRDASTDTQYF	TGCGCCAGCCCCGACAGGGATGCTAGCACAGATACGCAGTATTTT
TRBV4-1	-	TRBJ2-5	-	CASSQDRSYPETQYF	TGCGCCAGCAGCCAAGATCGGTCCTATCCAGAGACCCAGTACTTC
TRBV7-2	-	TRBJ1-5	-	CASAGGVNQPQHF	TGTGCCAGCGCCGGGGGGGTCAATCAGCCCCAGCATTTT
TRBV5-1	-	TRBJ2-5	-	CASSFPEGTQYF	TGCGCCAGCAGCTTCCCAGAGGGGACCCAGTACTTC
TRBV29-1	-	TRBJ2-4	-	CSVSPAKNIQYF	TGCAGCGTTAGCCCAGCCAAAAACATTCAGTACTTC
TRBV7-2	-	TRBJ2-3	-	CASSLGRTDTQYF	TGTGCCAGCAGCTTAGGACGGACAGATACGCAGTATTTT
TRBV5-1	-	TRBJ1-5	-	CASSLDSPSNQPQHF	TGCGCCAGCAGCTTGGACAGCCCTAGCAATCAGCCCCAGCATTTT
TRBV6-1	-	TRBJ2-5	once	CATKGGVAETQYF	TGTGCCACCAAGGGGGGGGTGGCGGAGACCCAGTACTTC
TRBV2	TRBD1	TRBJ2-2	-	CASSRIQGYTGELFF	TGTGCCAGCTCAAGAATACAGGGGTACACCGGGGAGCTGTTTTTT
TRBV18	-	TRBJ2-3	-	CASSPITDTQYF	TGTGCCAGCTCACCGATCACAGATACGCAGTATTTT
TRBV5-6	TRBD2	TRBJ2-3	once	CASSLTRGSSSDTQYF	TGTGCCAGCAGCTTGACACGCGGGAGTAGTTCAGATACGCAGTATTTT
TRBV4-3	TRBD1	TRBJ1-4	-	CASSQVGGEKLFF	TGCGCCAGCAGCCAAGTAGGGGGCGAAAAACTGTTTTTT
TRBV5-4	TRBD2	TRBJ2-3	-	CASSPPSGISTDTQYF	TGTGCCAGCAGCCCACCGAGCGGGATTAGCACAGATACGCAGTATTTT
TRBV7-9	TRBD2	TRBJ2-2	-	CASSLVLAGGTNTGELFF	TGTGCCAGCAGCTTAGTACTAGCGGGAGGAACGAACACCGGGGAGCTGTTTTTT
TRBV4-3	-	TRBJ2-7	-	CASSQEARGSYEQYF	TGCGCCAGCAGCCAAGAGGCCAGGGGCTCCTACGAGCAGTACTTC
TRBV15	TRBD2	TRBJ2-3	-	CATSREWSGRAPTDTQYF	TGTGCCACCAGCAGAGAGTGGAGCGGGAGGGCCCCCACAGATACGCAGTATTTT
TRBV4-3	TRBD2	TRBJ2-7	-	CASSQAGTSGEQYF	TGCGCCAGCAGCCAGGCCGGGACTAGCGGAGAGCAGTACTTC
TRBV5-6	TRBD2	TRBJ2-7	-	CASSQKGLAGEYEQYF	TGTGCCAGCAGCCAGAAGGGGTTAGCGGGGGAATACGAGCAGTACTTC
TRBV7-6	TRBD2	TRBJ2-1	-	CASSLAIAGSSYNEQFF	TGTGCCAGCAGCTTGGCAATAGCGGGAAGCTCCTACAATGAGCAGTTCTTC
TRBV5-5	TRBD1	TRBJ1-5	-	CASSKWGTGSNQPQHF	TGTGCCAGCAGTAAATGGGGGACAGGGAGCAATCAGCCCCAGCATTTT
TRBV5-4	TRBD1	TRBJ1-4	-	CASSSRGNAEKLFF	TGTGCCAGCAGCAGCAGGGGGAACGCTGAAAAACTGTTTTTT
TRBV5-1	TRBD2	TRBJ2-1	-	CASSLGPGRGNEQFF	TGCGCCAGCAGCTTGGGACCCGGGAGGGGCAATGAGCAGTTCTTC
TRBV5-4	-	TRBJ2-7	-	CASSPGQSYEQYF	TGTGCCAGCAGCCCCGGACAGTCTTACGAGCAGTACTTC
TRBV7-2	TRBD2	TRBJ2-3	once	CASSLVLAGTDTQYF	TGTGCCAGCAGCTTAGTCCTAGCGGGGACAGATACGCAGTATTTT
TRBV28	TRBD1	TRBJ1-5	-	CAGGTGPGYSNQPQHF	TGTGCCGGGGGGACAGGGCCAGGGTATAGCAATCAGCCCCAGCATTTT
TRBV5-4	-	TRBJ2-1	-	CASSLDGLSGDEQFF	TGTGCCAGCAGCTTGGATGGACTTAGCGGCGATGAGCAGTTCTTC
TRBV5-1	-	TRBJ2-1	-	CASSAIAPSNEQFF	TGCGCCAGCAGTGCGATAGCGCCCTCCAATGAGCAGTTCTTC
TRBV6-1	TRBD1	TRBJ2-7	-	CASRGTGELYEQYF	TGTGCCAGCAGGGGGACAGGGGAACTCTACGAGCAGTACTTC
TRBV9	TRBD2	TRBJ2-1	-	CASSALRAGADYNEQFF	TGTGCCAGCAGCGCCCTACGTGCGGGAGCGGACTACAATGAGCAGTTCTTC
TRBV28	-	TRBJ1-2	-	CASSSLGVYYGYTF	TGTGCCAGCAGTTCGTTGGGGGTCTACTATGGCTACACCTTC
TRBV6-1	-	TRBJ1-1	-	CASSDPLGPGGTEAFF	TGTGCCAGCAGTGATCCCTTGGGACCGGGGGGCACTGAAGCTTTCTTT
TRBV5-1	-	TRBJ2-5	-	CASSLERVGETQYF	TGCGCCAGCAGCTTGGAAAGGGTTGGGGAGACCCAGTACTTC
TRBV28	TRBD2	TRBJ2-6	-	CASSRLAGGPFGANVLTF	TGTGCCAGCAGTCGACTAGCGGGAGGGCCGTTTGGGGCCAACGTCCTGACTTTC
TRBV18	TRBD2	TRBJ2-3	-	CASSPGLADVTLTDTQYF	TGTGCCAGCTCACCGGGACTAGCGGACGTAACCCTCACAGATACGCAGTATTTT